This entry lists 22 T cell receptor beta chains sequenced from one sample in a study of blood T cell repertoires in COVID-19. Sequencing was performed with immunoSEQ multiplex PCR; in TCRdb, only in-frame clones are kept and a portion is missing. The data contain approximately 280,000 clones, over 75% of them seen just once; the ten biggest clones take up about 9.8%. The material sequenced was peripheral blood. These receptors were taken from a man aged 18 to 30 with active or convalescent COVID-19.

This clone was seen once. Sequence at one end of the junction differs from germline and may be a read error. This chain joins TRBV6-2 or TRBV6-3 and TRBJ2-7; 9 bases fit TRBD1. The CDR3 covers 16 residues. Germline-derived CDR1 and CDR2 are MNHEY and SVGEGT. CDR3 nucleotides: TGTGCCAGCAGTTACCCCGGACAGGGGAGGTCCTCCGAGCAGTACTTC. Amino acids: CASSYPGQGRSSEQYF.

The V call is TRBV25-1, the J call TRBJ1-2, with D possibly matching TRBD1 (5 bases). This CDR3 has 15 residues. V lost 6 bases, J lost 0 bases, and 14 bases lay in between. CDR1 is MGHDK and CDR2 is SYGVNS in the germline V gene. In DNA, the CDR3 is TGTGCCAGCAGCCGCGGGGGGGATACTAACTATGGCTACACCTTC. Protein: CASSRGGDTNYGYTF.

The sample holds one count of this clone. The chain employs TRBV2 and TRBJ2-1; D not certain. Deletions cut 2 bases from V and 7 bases from J, with 18 bases between. The germline V gene has CDR1 SNHLY and CDR2 FYNNEI. The CDR3 extends over 16 amino acids. DNA of the CDR3: TGTGCCAGCAGTGAACTGGGCTACCTCCTTCAGAATGAGCAGTTCTTC. Translation: CASSELGYLLQNEQFF.

The rearrangement links TRBV24-1 to TRBJ2-1; D is undetermined. Per the germline V gene, CDR1 is KGHDR and CDR2 is SFDVKD. CDR3 length: 13 amino acids. V was trimmed by 4 bases and J by 6 bases, leaving 9 bases between them. The CDR3 DNA sequence: TGTGCCACCAGTGAGGGCGCCCGCAATGAGCAGTTCTTC. It translates to CATSEGARNEQFF.

The rearrangement joins TRBV25-1 to TRBJ2-5; 11 bases match TRBD1. Trimming at V came to 4 bases and at J to 4 bases, leaving 8 bases not matched to a gene. The germline gives CDR1 MGHDK, CDR2 SYGVNS. The CDR3 is 16 residues long. As DNA, the CDR3 is TGTGCCAGCAGTGGTCCGGGACAGGGGGGGAGAGAGACCCAGTACTTC. As protein: CASSGPGQGGRETQYF.

This clone appeared a few times. This sequence joins TRBV18 and TRBJ1-2; 8 bases are a match to TRBD1. The CDR3 sequence is 14 residues long. From germline, CDR1 is KGHSH and CDR2 LQKENI. With 4 bases clipped from V and 6 bases from J, the junction kept 7 bases outside the gene matches. The CDR3 nucleotides read TGTGCCAGCTCACGCAACAGGGGGAACGATGGCTACACCTTC. Protein product: CASSRNRGNDGYTF.

The V and J genes are TRBV9 and TRBJ2-7; the match to TRBD1 covers 7 bases. The junction had 3 bases not matched to a gene; V was cut back by 4 bases and J by 5 bases. CDR1 and CDR2 (germline): SGDLS, YYNGEE. CDR3 length: 12 residues. The CDR3 protein is CASSSTGDEQYF. In DNA, the CDR3 is TGTGCCAGCAGCTCAACAGGGGACGAGCAGTACTTC. Variable domain in full (rest from reference TRBV9 and TRBJ2-7): DSGVTQTPKHLITATGQRVTLRCSPRSGDLSVYWYQQSLDQGLQFLIQYYNGEERAKGNILERFSAQQFPDLHSELNLSSLELGDSALYFCASSSTGDEQYFGPGTRLTVT.

This clone appeared a few times. The chain uses TRBV3-1 (or the pseudogene TRBV3-2) and TRBJ2-2, with 8 nucleotides matching TRBD2. CDR1 is LGHDT, CDR2 YNNKEL, per germline (reference sequence). The CDR3 has 17 residues. V shed 0 bases, J shed 3 bases, and the junction held 6 bases outside the gene matches. The CDR3 loop reads CASSQDLETSDTGELFF. CDR3 nucleotides: TGTGCCAGCAGCCAAGATCTAGAGACTAGCGACACCGGGGAGCTGTTTTTT.

This chain connects TRBV6-2 or TRBV6-3 to TRBJ1-1, with 9 bases matching TRBD1. The CDR3 totals 16 residues. Trimming cost V 5 bases and J 4 bases; bases outside gene matches: 11. CDR1 and CDR2 (germline): MNHEY, SVGEGT. The CDR3 protein is CASSHPRTGEVTEAFF. In DNA, the CDR3 is TGTGCCAGCAGTCACCCGAGGACAGGGGAAGTCACTGAAGCTTTCTTT.

The chain joins TRBV12-5 to TRBJ2-6; D might be TRBD1 (6 bases). Germline CDR1 reads LGHNT; CDR2 reads FRNRAP. This CDR3 region has 15 residues. The V and J ends lost 7 bases and 4 bases respectively, with 14 bases between them. CDR3 coding DNA: TGTGCTAGTGCCCTGCAGGGGTCCGGGGCCAACGTCCTGACTTTC. This gives the protein CASALQGSGANVLTF.

In this sample, this clone is medium-sized. The chain joins TRBV19 to TRBJ2-5; TRBD1 matches 8 bases. The junction had 6 bases not matched to a gene; V was cut back by 3 bases and J by 6 bases. Germline assignment: CDR1 LNHDA and CDR2 SQIVND (reference sequence). This CDR3 region has 14 residues. CDR3 DNA sequence: TGTGCCAGTAGTATGGGACAGGCGTTGAAGACCCAGTACTTC. It specifies CASSMGQALKTQYF.

The chain couples TRBV29-1 to TRBJ1-2, with unresolved D. Trimming took 4 bases from V and 2 from J, leaving 11 bases between them. This CDR3 has 13 residues. The germline gives CDR1 SQVTM, CDR2 ANQGSEA. CDR3 region: CSVGAEKNYGYTF. Here the CDR3 DNA reads TGCAGCGTTGGGGCAGAGAAAAACTATGGCTACACCTTC.

The sample holds one count of this clone. The chain recombines TRBV7-9 with TRBJ2-1, with 9 bases fitting TRBD1. With V trimmed by 3 bases and J by 10 bases, 10 bases remained unmatched. Germline values: CDR1 SEHNR, CDR2 FQNEAQ (reference sequence). The CDR3 sequence is 15 residues long. The CDR3 here is CASSLRVDRGEEQFF. The CDR3 DNA reads as TGTGCCAGCAGCTTGAGGGTTGACAGGGGGGAGGAGCAGTTCTTC. The whole variable domain, filled in from reference TRBV7-9 and TRBJ2-1, reads DTGVSQNPRHKITKRGQNVTFRCDPISEHNRLYWYRQTLGQGPEFLTYFQNEAQLEKSRLLSDRFSAERPKGSFSTLEIQRTEQGDSAMYLCASSLRVDRGEEQFFGPGTRLTVL.

The V and J genes are TRBV4-1 and TRBJ2-5, with 9 bases fitting TRBD1. With V trimmed by 0 bases and J by 5 bases, 4 bases remained unmatched. CDR3 size: 15 residues. The V gene's germline CDR1 is MGHRA and CDR2 YSYEKL. This CDR3 reads CASSQEGTGSETQYF. CDR3 DNA: TGCGCCAGCAGCCAAGAGGGGACAGGGAGCGAGACCCAGTACTTC.

The rearrangement uses TRBV5-6 and TRBJ2-1; the match to TRBD2 covers 12 bases. With 4 bases clipped from V and 1 base from J, the junction kept 12 bases outside the gene matches. In germline, CDR1 is SGHDT, CDR2 YYEEEE. The length of the CDR3 is 19 residues. In DNA, the CDR3 is TGTGCCAGCAGCCCCGAGGGGCTAGCGGGGGGGCAGTCCTACAATGAGCAGTTCTTC. Protein sequence: CASSPEGLAGGQSYNEQFF.

V gene TRBV7-9 combines with J gene TRBJ1-4; maybe TRBD1 (5 bases). The V gene lost 5 bases and the J gene lost 11 bases, with 21 bases spanning the gap. Germline CDR1 and CDR2: SEHNR and FQNEAQ (reference sequence). The CDR3 consists of 15 residues. CDR3 in amino acids: CASSIPGQGTVKLFF. The CDR3 bases are TGTGCCAGCAGCATTCCCGGGCAGGGTACCGTGAAACTGTTTTTT. Combining the CDR3 with reference TRBV7-9 and TRBJ1-4 gives the whole variable domain DTGVSQNPRHKITKRGQNVTFRCDPISEHNRLYWYRQTLGQGPEFLTYFQNEAQLEKSRLLSDRFSAERPKGSFSTLEIQRTEQGDSAMYLCASSIPGQGTVKLFFGSGTQLSVL.

This clone was counted between two and nine times. J is TRBJ2-3 and V is TRBV7-8, with 12 bases lining up with TRBD2. The trim removed 0 bases at V and 6 bases at J, leaving 4 bases unmatched. This CDR3 region has 16 residues. Germline assignment: CDR1 SGHVS and CDR2 FQNEAQ. Written as DNA, the CDR3 is TGTGCCAGCAGCTTAGCACCTAGCGGGGGGGCGGATACGCAGTATTTT. As protein: CASSLAPSGGADTQYF.

CDR3 in DNA: TGTGCCAGCAGCGCCTCCGACAGGGGATTTAACACTGAAGCTTTCTTT. Translated: CASSASDRGFNTEAFF. The chain couples TRBV25-1 to TRBJ1-1, with TRBD1 identical over 8 bases. Trimming at V came to 6 bases and at J to 2 bases, leaving 11 bases not matched to a gene. CDR3 length: 16 amino acids. Germline V CDR1 and CDR2: MGHDK, SYGVNS.

This rearrangement joins TRBV19 to TRBJ1-6; no definite D call. CDR3 size: 15 residues. V shed 3 bases and J shed 6 bases, with 12 bases lying between them. CDR1 and CDR2 (germline): LNHDA, SQIVND (reference sequence). The CDR3 spells CASSMRAGLNSPLHF. In DNA, the CDR3 is TGTGCCAGTAGTATGAGGGCAGGCCTTAATTCACCCCTCCACTTT.

The genes are TRBV6-5 and TRBJ1-3, with TRBD1 identical over 7 bases. Trimming at V came to 7 bases and at J to 2 bases, leaving 8 bases not matched to a gene. Per germline, CDR1 MNHEY and CDR2 SVGAGI. This CDR3 contains 15 residues. The CDR3 DNA follows: TGTGCCAGCACCGAAGGGACAGTTCCTGGAAACACCATATATTTT. Amino acid sequence: CASTEGTVPGNTIYF.

The V call is TRBV7-8, the J call TRBJ2-2; 9 bases are shared with TRBD1. CDR1 is SGHVS and CDR2 is FQNEAQ in the germline V gene. V dropped 5 bases and J dropped 7; count of bases not matched to a gene: 14. The CDR3 sequence is 17 residues long. The CDR3 here is CASSPPAGQGSHGELFF. CDR3 DNA: TGTGCCAGCAGCCCCCCGGCGGGACAGGGCTCTCACGGGGAGCTGTTTTTT. The complete variable domain, with remaining parts taken from reference TRBV7-8 and TRBJ2-2, reads GAGVSQSPRYKVAKRGQDVALRCDPISGHVSLFWYQQALGQGPEFLTYFQNEAQLDKSGLPSDRFFAERPEGSVSTLKIQRTQQEDSAVYLCASSPPAGQGSHGELFFGEGSRLTVL.

This sequence joins TRBV19 and TRBJ2-7; a possible D gene is TRBD1 (6 bases). Germline-derived CDR1 and CDR2 are LNHDA and SQIVND (reference sequence). V lost 4 bases and J 0 bases, leaving 10 bases between the germline ends. The CDR3 has 14 residues. CDR3 residues: CASSRHRDSYEQYF. CDR3 DNA: TGTGCCAGTAGTAGACACAGGGACTCCTACGAGCAGTACTTC.